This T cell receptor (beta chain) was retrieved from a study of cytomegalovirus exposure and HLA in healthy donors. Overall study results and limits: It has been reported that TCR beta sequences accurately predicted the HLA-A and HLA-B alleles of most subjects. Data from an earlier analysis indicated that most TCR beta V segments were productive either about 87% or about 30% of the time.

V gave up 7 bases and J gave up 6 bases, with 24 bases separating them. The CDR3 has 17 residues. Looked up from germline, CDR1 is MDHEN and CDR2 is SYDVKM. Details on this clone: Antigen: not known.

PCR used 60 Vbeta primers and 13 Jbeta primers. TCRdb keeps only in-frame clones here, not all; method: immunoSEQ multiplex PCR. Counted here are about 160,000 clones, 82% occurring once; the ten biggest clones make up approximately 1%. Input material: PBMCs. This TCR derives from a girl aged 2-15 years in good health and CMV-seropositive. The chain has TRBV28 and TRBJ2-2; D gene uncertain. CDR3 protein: CASTTKKIFLRAGELFF. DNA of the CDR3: TGTGCCAGCACCACGAAGAAAATTTTCCTCCGCGCCGGGGAGCTGTTTTTT.